This TCR beta chain was captured in a study of shared clonotypes between healthy human individuals. The study's findings and limits: Only blood was sampled; tissue repertoires likely differ. Few donors limited the genetic and exposure-history diversity represented.

With regard to this clone: Its antigen is unidentified.

V shed 2 bases, J shed 4 bases, and the junction held 6 bases outside the gene matches. The germline V gene encodes CDR1 MNHEY and CDR2 SVGAGI. This CDR3 has 15 amino acids. Using immunoSEQ multiplex PCR, the repertoire was profiled, and TCRdb retains in-frame clones only, with some absent. The table shows 2,500,000 or so clones, with approximately 93% occurring only once. This chain connects TRBV6-5 to TRBJ1-2, with 8 bases matching TRBD1. Sequencing was done on a sample of naive CD4+ T cells from PBMCs. Regarding subset: CD45RA+ positively selected. The sequence derives from a man aged 18 to 29 in good health. Some clones in this sample may be carry-over from other donors' samples. This CDR3 is CASSYRGTGTYGYTF. The CDR3 DNA sequence: TGTGCCAGCAGTTACAGAGGGACAGGCACCTATGGCTACACCTTC.